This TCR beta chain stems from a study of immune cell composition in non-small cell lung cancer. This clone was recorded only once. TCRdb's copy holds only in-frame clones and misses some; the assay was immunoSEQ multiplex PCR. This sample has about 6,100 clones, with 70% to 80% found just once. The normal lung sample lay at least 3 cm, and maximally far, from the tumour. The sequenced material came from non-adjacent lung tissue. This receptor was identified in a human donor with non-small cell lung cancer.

The CDR3 coding sequence is TGTGCCAGCAGCTTTGGCGAGACCCAGTACTTC. It specifies CASSFGETQYF. The chain has TRBV11-3 and TRBJ2-5; D remains ambiguous. The CDR3 spans 11 residues. V lost 3 bases to trimming and J lost 5 bases, with 4 bases between them. CDR1 and CDR2 from the germline V gene are SGHNT and YENEEA.